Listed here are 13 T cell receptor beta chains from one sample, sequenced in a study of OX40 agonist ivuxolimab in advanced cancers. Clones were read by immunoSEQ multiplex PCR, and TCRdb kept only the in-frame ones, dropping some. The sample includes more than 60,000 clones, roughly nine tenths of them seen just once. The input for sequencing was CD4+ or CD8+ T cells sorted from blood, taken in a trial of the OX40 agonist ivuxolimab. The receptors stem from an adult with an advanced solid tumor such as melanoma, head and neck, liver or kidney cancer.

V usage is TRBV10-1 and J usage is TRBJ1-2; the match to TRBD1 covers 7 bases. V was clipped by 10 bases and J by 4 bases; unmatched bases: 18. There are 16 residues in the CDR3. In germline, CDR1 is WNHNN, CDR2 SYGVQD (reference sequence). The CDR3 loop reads CAITICNEGAPYGYTF. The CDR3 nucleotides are TGCGCCATAACCATCTGTAACGAGGGGGCGCCCTATGGCTACACCTTC.

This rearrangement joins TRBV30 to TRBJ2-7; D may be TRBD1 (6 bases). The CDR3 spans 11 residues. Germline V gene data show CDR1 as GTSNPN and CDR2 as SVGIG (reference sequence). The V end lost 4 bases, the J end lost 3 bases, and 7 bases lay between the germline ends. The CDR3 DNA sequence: TGTGCCTGGAACAGGGTCTACGAGCAGTACTTC. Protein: CAWNRVYEQYF.

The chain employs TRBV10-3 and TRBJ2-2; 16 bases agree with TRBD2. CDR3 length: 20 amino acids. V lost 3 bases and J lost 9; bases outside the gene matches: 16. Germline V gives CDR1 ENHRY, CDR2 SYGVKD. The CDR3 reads CAISDAPTSGTSGRGRELFF. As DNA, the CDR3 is TGTGCCATCAGTGACGCCCCTACCTCCGGGACTAGCGGGAGGGGCCGGGAGCTGTTTTTT.

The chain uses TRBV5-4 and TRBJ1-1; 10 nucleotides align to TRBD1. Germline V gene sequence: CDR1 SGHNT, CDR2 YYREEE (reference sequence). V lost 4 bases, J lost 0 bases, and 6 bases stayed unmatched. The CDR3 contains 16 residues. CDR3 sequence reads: CASSRTGGTMNTEAFF. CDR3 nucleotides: TGTGCCAGCAGCCGGACAGGGGGGACCATGAACACTGAAGCTTTCTTT.

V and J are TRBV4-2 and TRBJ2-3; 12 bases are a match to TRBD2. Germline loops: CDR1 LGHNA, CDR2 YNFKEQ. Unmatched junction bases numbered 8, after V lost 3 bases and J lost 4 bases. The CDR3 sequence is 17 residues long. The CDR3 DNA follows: TGTGCCAGCAGCCAGGCTAGCGGGAGGGGTGGGTCAGATACGCAGTATTTT. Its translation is CASSQASGRGGSDTQYF.

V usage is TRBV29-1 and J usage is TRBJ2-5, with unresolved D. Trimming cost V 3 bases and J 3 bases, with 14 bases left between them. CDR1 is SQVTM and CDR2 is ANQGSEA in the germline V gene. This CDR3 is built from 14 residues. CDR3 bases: TGCAGCGTTGAGGGCAGTACTTTCAAAGAGACCCAGTACTTC. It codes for CSVEGSTFKETQYF.

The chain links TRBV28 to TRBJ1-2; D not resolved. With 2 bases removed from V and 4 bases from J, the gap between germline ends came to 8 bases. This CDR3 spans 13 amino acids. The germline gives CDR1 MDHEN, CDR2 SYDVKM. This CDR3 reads CASSLSRPYGYTF. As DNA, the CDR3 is TGTGCCAGCAGTTTAAGCAGACCCTATGGCTACACCTTC.

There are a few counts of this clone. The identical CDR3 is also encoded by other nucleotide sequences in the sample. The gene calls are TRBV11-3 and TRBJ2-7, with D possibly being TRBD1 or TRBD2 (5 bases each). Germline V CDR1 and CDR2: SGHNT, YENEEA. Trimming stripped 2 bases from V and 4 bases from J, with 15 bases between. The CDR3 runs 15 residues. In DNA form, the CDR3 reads TGTGCCAGCAGCTTATGGCCCGGGACGGATTACGAGCAGTACTTC. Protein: CASSLWPGTDYEQYF.

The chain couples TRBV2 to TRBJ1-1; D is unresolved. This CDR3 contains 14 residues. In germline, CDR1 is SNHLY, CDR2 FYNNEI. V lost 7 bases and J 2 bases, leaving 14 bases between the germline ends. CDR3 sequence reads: CASTARGGNTEAFF. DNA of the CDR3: TGTGCCAGCACCGCCCGCGGTGGTAACACTGAAGCTTTCTTT.

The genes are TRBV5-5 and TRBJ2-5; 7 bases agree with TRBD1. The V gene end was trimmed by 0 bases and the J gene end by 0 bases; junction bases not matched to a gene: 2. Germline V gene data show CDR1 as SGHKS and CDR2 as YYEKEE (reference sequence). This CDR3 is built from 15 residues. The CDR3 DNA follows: TGTGCCAGCAGCTTGGACAGGGGCTACCAAGAGACCCAGTACTTC. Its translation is CASSLDRGYQETQYF.

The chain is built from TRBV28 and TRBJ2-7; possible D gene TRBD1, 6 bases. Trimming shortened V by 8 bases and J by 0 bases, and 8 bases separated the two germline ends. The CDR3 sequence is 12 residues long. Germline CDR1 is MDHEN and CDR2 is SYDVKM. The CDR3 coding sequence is TGTGCCAGCCACAGGGACTCCTACGAGCAGTACTTC. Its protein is CASHRDSYEQYF.

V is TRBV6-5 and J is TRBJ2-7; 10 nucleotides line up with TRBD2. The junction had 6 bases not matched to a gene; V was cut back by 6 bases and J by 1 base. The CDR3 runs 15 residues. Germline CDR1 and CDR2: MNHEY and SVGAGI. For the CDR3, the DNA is TGTGCCAGCAGCCTTACTAGCGGGACTTCCTACGAGCAGTACTTC. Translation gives CASSLTSGTSYEQYF.

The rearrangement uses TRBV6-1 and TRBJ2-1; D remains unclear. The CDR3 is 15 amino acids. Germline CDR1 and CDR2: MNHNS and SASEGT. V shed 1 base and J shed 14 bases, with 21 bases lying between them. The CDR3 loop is CASSEGGSLLLREFF. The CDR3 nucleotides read TGTGCCAGCAGTGAAGGCGGCAGTCTACTCCTTCGGGAGTTCTTC.